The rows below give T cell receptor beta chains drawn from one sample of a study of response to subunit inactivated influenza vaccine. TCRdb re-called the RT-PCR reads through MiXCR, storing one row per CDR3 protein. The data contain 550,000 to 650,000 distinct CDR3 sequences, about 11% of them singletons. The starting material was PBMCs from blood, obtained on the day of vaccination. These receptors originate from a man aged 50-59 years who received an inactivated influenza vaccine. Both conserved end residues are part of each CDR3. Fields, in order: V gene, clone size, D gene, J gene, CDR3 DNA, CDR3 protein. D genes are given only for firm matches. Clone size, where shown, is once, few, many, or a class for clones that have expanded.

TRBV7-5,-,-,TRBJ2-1,-,CISVPEASLASGGNEQFF
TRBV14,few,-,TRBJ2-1,TGTGCCAGCAGCCAAGACGAAGGGCTAGGGAGCAATGAGCAGTTCTTC,CASSQDEGLGSNEQFF
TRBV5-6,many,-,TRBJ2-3,TGTGCCAGCAGCTGGGGCCCGACCACAGATACGCAGTATTTT,CASSWGPTTDTQYF
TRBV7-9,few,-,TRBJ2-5,TGTGCCAGCAGCTTAAGTAAGGAGACCCAGTACTTC,CASSLSKETQYF
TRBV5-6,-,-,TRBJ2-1,TGTGCCAGCAGCTTTCCAGGGATCAATGAGCAGTTCTTC,CASSFPGINEQFF
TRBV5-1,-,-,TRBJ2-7,TGCGCCAGCAGCACCCAGGGTGGCGAGCAGTACTTC,CASSTQGGEQYF
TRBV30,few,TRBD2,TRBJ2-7,TGTGCCTGGAACGGACTAGCGGGAGTCGGGTTCCACTACGAGCAGTACTTC,CAWNGLAGVGFHYEQYF
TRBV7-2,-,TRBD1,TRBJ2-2,TGTGCCAGCAGCTTAGCCCGGGACAGATTCACCGGGGAGCTGTTTTTT,CASSLARDRFTGELFF
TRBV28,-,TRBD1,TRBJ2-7,TGTGCCAGCAGGCAGGGGACAGGGGTGAGATACGAGCAGTACTTC,CASRQGTGVRYEQYF
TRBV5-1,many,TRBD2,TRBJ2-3,TGCGCCAGCAGCCCCCGGGGGAGGGGCGCGCAGTATTTT,CASSPRGRGAQYF
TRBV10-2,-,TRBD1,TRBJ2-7,TGCGCCAGCAGTGAGTACGGGACAGGGCTCTACGAGCAGTACTTC,CASSEYGTGLYEQYF
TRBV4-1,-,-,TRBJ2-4,TGCGCCAGCAGCCAAGTAGGGGGGACAGAACTAGCCAAAAACATTCAGTACTTC,CASSQVGGTELAKNIQYF
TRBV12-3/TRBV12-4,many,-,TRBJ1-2,TGTGCCAGCAGTTTAGGGGGAGCAGACAGCTACACCTTC,CASSLGGADSYTF
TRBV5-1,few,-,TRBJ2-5,TGCGCCAGCAGCTCCGGCGGTTCAGGGTCGAAAGAGACCCAGTACTTC,CASSSGGSGSKETQYF
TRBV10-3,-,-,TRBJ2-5,TGTGCCATCAGTGAGTCCGGAAAAGAGACCCAGTACTTC,CAISESGKETQYF
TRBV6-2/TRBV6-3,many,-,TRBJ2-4,TGTGCCAGCAGTTTCGGTGGCATTCAGTACTTC,CASSFGGIQYF
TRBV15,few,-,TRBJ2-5,TGTGCCACCAGCAGAGAGCAGGGGACCCAGTACTTC,CATSREQGTQYF
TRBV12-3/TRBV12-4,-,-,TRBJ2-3,TGTGCCAGCAACCCGGGCGGGTCCGTCGCAGATACGCAGTATTTT,CASNPGGSVADTQYF
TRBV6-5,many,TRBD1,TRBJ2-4,TGTGCCAGCAGTTACTCCGGGGACAGGGGGTTAAACATTCAGTACTTC,CASSYSGDRGLNIQYF
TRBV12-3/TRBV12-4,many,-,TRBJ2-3,TGTGCCAGCAGTTTACTGCGGCCCCCAGATACGCAGTATTTT,CASSLLRPPDTQYF
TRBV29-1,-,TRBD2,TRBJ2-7,TGCAGCGTTGGATGGTCTAGCGGACCCTACGAGCAGTACTTC,CSVGWSSGPYEQYF
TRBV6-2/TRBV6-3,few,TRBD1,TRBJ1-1,TGTGCCAGCAGCTATCCAGGGGGCGGTCTGAACACTGAAGCTTTCTTT,CASSYPGGGLNTEAFF
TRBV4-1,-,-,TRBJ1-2,TGCGCCAGCAGCCCTCCCGGGGAGCATGGCTACACCTTC,CASSPPGEHGYTF
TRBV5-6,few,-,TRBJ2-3,TGTGCCAGCAGCTATGACAGGTTGGACCTCAGCACAGATACGCAGTATTTT,CASSYDRLDLSTDTQYF
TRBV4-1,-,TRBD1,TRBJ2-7,TGCGCCAGCAGCCAAGCGGGACAGACCTACGAGCAGTACTTC,CASSQAGQTYEQYF
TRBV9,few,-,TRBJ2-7,TGTGCCAGCAGCCCCGAGGACAGATACGAGCAGTACTTC,CASSPEDRYEQYF
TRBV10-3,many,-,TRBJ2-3,TGTGCCATCAGGGGGGACGGACTTAGCACAGATACGCAGTATTTT,CAIRGDGLSTDTQYF
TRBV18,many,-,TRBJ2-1,TGTGCCAGCTCACCGATGGGGAATGAGCAGTTCTTC,CASSPMGNEQFF
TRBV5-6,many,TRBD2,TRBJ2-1,TGTGCCAGCAGCTTGTGGAGGGGACTAGCCTCCTACAATGAGCAGTTCTTC,CASSLWRGLASYNEQFF
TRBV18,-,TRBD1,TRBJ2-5,TGTGCCAGCTCACTTCAAAACAGGGGCCAAGAGACCCAGTACTTC,CASSLQNRGQETQYF
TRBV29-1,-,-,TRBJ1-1,TGCAGCGTTGGAGGGCTAGGATACTTTGAAGCTTTCTTT,CSVGGLGYFEAFF
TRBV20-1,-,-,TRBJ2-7,TGCAGTGTAAAGAACGCAGGGGTCCACGAGCAGTACTTC,CSVKNAGVHEQYF
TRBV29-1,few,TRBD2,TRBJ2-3,TGCAGCGTTGAAATAGCGGGGGGGACAGATACGCAGTATTTT,CSVEIAGGTDTQYF
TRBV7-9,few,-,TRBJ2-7,TGTGCCACCACCGTATTGAGCGAGCAGTACTTC,CATTVLSEQYF
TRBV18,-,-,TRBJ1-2,TGTGCCAGCTCACCCCGGGGCAGGGTGGAGGATGGCTACACCTTC,CASSPRGRVEDGYTF
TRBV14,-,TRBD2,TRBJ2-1,TGTGCCAGCAGCCAAGCGACGACTAGCGGGAGGGCCAGGCGGGAGCAGTTCTTC,CASSQATTSGRARREQFF